This T cell receptor (beta chain) was obtained from a study of blood T cells in healthy people across ages. Broader study findings: Long-lived donors exceeded aged donors in naive CD4+ cells and diversity.

This CDR3 spans 14 amino acids. Germline lookup yields CDR1 MGHRA and CDR2 YSYEKL. Trimming removed 1 base at V and 4 bases at J, with 9 bases between. This clonotype was counted many times. Antigen unknown. Each donor had approximately 10 milliliters of peripheral blood drawn. At least 6.5 million PBMCs were isolated per sample. It was with a sample-barcoded 5' primer and a J-beta primer mix that a second PCR of roughly 6 to 12 cycles was run. TCRdb fed the 5' RACE reads into MiXCR, producing one record per CDR3 protein. The sample carries around 1.5 million distinct CDR3 sequences, roughly 30% recorded once.

The receptor comes from a woman in her 30s in good health. The chain joins TRBV4-1 to TRBJ2-3; D gene uncertain. Source material: blood. CDR3 loop: CASSQGAGADTQYF. CDR3 nucleotide sequence: TGCGCCAGCAGCCAAGGGGCCGGAGCAGATACGCAGTATTTT.